The entry that follows covers one T cell receptor (beta chain) sequence. Its antigen is still unknown. These data are taken from a study of blood T cells in healthy people across ages. Study observations and caveats: Unknown donor CMV status possibly confounded expanded clonotype changes. Considered underestimates were the diversity estimates obtained from one million T cells.

CDR1 LGHDT and CDR2 YNNKEL come from the germline V gene (reference sequence). There are 14 residues in the CDR3. Trimming cost V 0 bases and J 7 bases, with 13 bases left between them. The second PCR ran roughly 6 to 11 cycles with a sample-barcoded 5' primer and J-beta primers. TCRdb reprocessed the 5' RACE reads with MiXCR, giving one entry per CDR3 protein. The sample includes hundreds of thousands of distinct CDR3 sequences, approximately 52% of them seen just once. The J gene is TRBJ2-7, the V gene TRBV3-1; D remains unclear. The sequencing sample was made of blood. This TCR was sampled from a woman of 80 years or more in good health. CDR3: CASSQDNYDNEQYF. CDR3 in DNA: TGTGCCAGCAGCCAAGATAACTACGACAATGAGCAGTACTTC.